This T cell receptor beta chain was captured by sequencing in a study of T cells in Graves' hyperthyroidism and ophthalmopathy. Between the trimmed V and J ends, which lost 6 bases and 4 bases, there was a span of 1 base. This CDR3 has 10 residues. RNA transcripts gave rise to amplified TCR beta CDR3 regions. TCR CDR3 regions were first amplified by RT-PCR with HTBI primers. TCRdb itself ran the multiplex PCR reads through MiXCR, one entry per CDR3 protein. In the table there are tens of thousands of distinct CDR3 sequences, roughly 50% of which are singletons. The chain carries TRBV6-7 and TRBJ2-1; D remains unclear. TRBV6-7 is an open reading frame, and its role is uncertain. Sample: blood. This TCR was recovered from a woman between 50 and 59 years old with Graves' hyperthyroidism that later progressed to Graves' ophthalmopathy. DNA of the CDR3: TGTGCCAGCAGGTACAATGAGCAGTTCTTC. It yields the protein CASRYNEQFF.